This T cell receptor (beta chain) was found in a study of technical replicates of blood from a handful of donors. This CDR3 region has 14 residues. Germline-derived CDR1 and CDR2 are SGHTA and FQGNSA. V lost 5 bases, J lost 3 bases, and 5 bases stayed unmatched. Profiled with immunoSEQ multiplex PCR; TCRdb holds only in-frame clones, not every one. The data show some 79,000 clones, with more than 85% seen just once and 0.3% to 0.45% held by the top ten. What was sequenced was T cells isolated from PBMCs. V gene TRBV7-2 combines with J gene TRBJ2-5; 8 nucleotides align to TRBD1. This receptor was identified in a human donor in good health. Some clones in this sample may be carry-over from other donors' samples. The CDR3 loop reads CASSLTGGKETQYF. CDR3 nucleotide sequence: TGTGCCAGCAGCCTCACAGGGGGTAAAGAGACCCAGTACTTC.